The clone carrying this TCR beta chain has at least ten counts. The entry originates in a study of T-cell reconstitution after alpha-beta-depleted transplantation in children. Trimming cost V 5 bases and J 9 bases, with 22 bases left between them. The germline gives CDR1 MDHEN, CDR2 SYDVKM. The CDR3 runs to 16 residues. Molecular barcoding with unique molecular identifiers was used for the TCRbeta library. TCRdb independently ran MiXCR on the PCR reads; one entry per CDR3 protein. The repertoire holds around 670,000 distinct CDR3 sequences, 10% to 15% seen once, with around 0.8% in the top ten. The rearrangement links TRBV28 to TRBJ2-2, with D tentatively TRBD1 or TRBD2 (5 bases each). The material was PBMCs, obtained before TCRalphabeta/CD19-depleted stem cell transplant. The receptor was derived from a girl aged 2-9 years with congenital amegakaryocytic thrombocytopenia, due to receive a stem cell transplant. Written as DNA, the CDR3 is TGTGCCAGCAGTCTTATCCCCCGGGGCTATGCATGGGAGCTGTTTTTT. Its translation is CASSLIPRGYAWELFF.